These T cell receptor beta chains were read from a single sample in a study of technical replicates of blood from a handful of donors. The assay was immunoSEQ multiplex PCR, and TCRdb's table has in-frame clones only and misses some. The data show about 80,000 clones, roughly 90% seen once. The material sequenced was T cells isolated from PBMCs. The receptors stem from a human donor in good health. Each CDR3 is given with its conserved first and last residue. The D gene is left open where the match is weak. Expanded clones are given a class, and other clones once, few, many or no size at all.

CDR3 length	V gene	D gene	J gene	clone size	CDR3 protein	CDR3 DNA
14	TRBV6-4	.	TRBJ2-2	.	CASSDWGAAGELFF	TGTGCCAGCAGTGACTGGGGAGCCGCCGGGGAGCTGTTTTTT
13	TRBV6-1	.	TRBJ2-2	.	CASTPRVTGELFF	TGTGCCAGCACCCCCAGGGTAACCGGGGAGCTGTTTTTT
14	TRBV25-1	.	TRBJ1-1	.	CASSELEVGTEAFF	TGTGCCAGCAGTGAATTGGAGGTGGGGACTGAAGCTTTCTTT
15	TRBV28	.	TRBJ2-5	.	CASSFLVGGGETQYF	TGTGCCAGCAGTTTTTTGGTGGGAGGGGGAGAGACCCAGTACTTC
15	TRBV5-1	TRBD1	TRBJ2-7	.	CASSLWDREIDEQYF	TGCGCCAGCAGCTTATGGGACAGGGAAATCGACGAGCAGTACTTC
15	TRBV7-3	TRBD2	TRBJ2-1	.	CASSLSPSGNNEQFF	TGTGCCAGCAGCTTATCGCCTAGCGGGAACAATGAGCAGTTCTTC
13	TRBV9	.	TRBJ1-1	.	CASSSQGNTEAFF	TGTGCCAGCAGCTCTCAGGGAAACACTGAAGCTTTCTTT
13	TRBV7-9	.	TRBJ2-5	.	CASSLGGQETQYF	TGTGCCAGCAGCTTGGGGGGCCAAGAGACCCAGTACTTC
15	TRBV5-6	TRBD1	TRBJ1-5	few	CASSQTGQGNQPQHF	TGTGCCAGCAGCCAAACGGGACAGGGAAATCAGCCCCAGCATTTT
14	TRBV9	TRBD2	TRBJ2-7	.	CASSLGLADYEQYF	TGTGCCAGCAGCCTTGGACTAGCGGACTACGAGCAGTACTTC
16	TRBV10-3	.	TRBJ2-6	.	CAISEQDRSGANVLTF	TGTGCCATCAGTGAACAGGATCGCTCTGGGGCCAACGTCCTGACTTTC
15	TRBV4-1	.	TRBJ1-2	.	CASSQEGGRGYGYTF	TGCGCCAGCAGCCAAGAAGGCGGCCGGGGCTATGGCTACACCTTC
11	TRBV25-1	.	TRBJ1-2	.	CASSESGGYTF	TGTGCCAGCAGTGAATCTGGCGGCTACACCTTC
14	TRBV15	TRBD2	TRBJ2-3	.	CATQAGGLTDTQYF	TGTGCCACCCAGGCGGGAGGGCTTACAGATACGCAGTATTTT
18	TRBV18	.	TRBJ1-1	.	CASSTSVRVLVDLAEAFF	TGTGCCAGCTCAACATCCGTCAGGGTCCTGGTCGATTTGGCTGAAGCTTTCTTT
17	TRBV27	.	TRBJ1-5	.	CASSSFGVGALNQPQHF	TGTGCCAGCAGTTCTTTCGGGGTAGGCGCCTTGAATCAGCCCCAGCATTTT
13	TRBV4-1	.	TRBJ1-2	.	CASSKEGGYGYTF	TGCGCCAGCAGCAAAGAGGGGGGGTATGGCTACACCTTC
12	TRBV2	.	TRBJ1-4	.	CASAGGDEKLFF	TGTGCCAGCGCCGGTGGAGACGAAAAACTGTTTTTT
14	TRBV7-9	.	TRBJ1-2	.	CASLAVLSGEGYTF	TGTGCCAGCCTAGCGGTCCTATCGGGGGAAGGCTACACCTTC
13	TRBV7-3	TRBD1	TRBJ1-2	.	CASSLSRQGGYTF	TGTGCCAGCAGCTTATCAAGACAGGGAGGCTACACCTTC
11	TRBV29-1	.	TRBJ1-2	.	CSVENYYGYTF	TGCAGCGTTGAAAACTACTATGGCTACACCTTC
16	TRBV10-1	TRBD2	TRBJ2-1	.	CASSEGAGAGYNEQFF	TGCGCCAGCAGTGAGGGAGCGGGAGCAGGCTACAATGAGCAGTTCTTC
13	TRBV5-4	TRBD1	TRBJ2-7	.	CASSFDRGAKQYF	TGTGCCAGCAGCTTTGACAGGGGGGCGAAGCAGTACTTC